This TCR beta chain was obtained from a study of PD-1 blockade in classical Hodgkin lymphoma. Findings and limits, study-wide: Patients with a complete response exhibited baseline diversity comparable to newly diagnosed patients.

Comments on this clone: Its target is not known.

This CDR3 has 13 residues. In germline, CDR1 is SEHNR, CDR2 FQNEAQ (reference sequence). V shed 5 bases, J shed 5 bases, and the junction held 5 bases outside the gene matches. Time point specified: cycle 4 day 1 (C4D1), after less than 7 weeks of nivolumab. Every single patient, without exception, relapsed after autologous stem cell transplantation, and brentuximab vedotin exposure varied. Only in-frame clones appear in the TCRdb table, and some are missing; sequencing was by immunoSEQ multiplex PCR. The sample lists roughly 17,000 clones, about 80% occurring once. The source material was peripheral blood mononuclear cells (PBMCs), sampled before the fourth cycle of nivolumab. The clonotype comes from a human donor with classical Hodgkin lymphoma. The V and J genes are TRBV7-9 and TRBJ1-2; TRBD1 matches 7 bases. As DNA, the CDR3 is TGTGCCAGCAGCCAAACAGGGGAATATGGCTACACCTTC. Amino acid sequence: CASSQTGEYGYTF.